This T cell receptor (beta chain) was documented in a study of response to subunit inactivated influenza vaccine. This clonotype was seen repeatedly, ten times or more. Germline loops: CDR1 SQVTM, CDR2 ANQGSEA. With 5 bases removed from V and 2 bases from J, the gap between germline ends came to 17 bases. The CDR3 consists of 15 residues. TCRdb re-called the RT-PCR reads with MiXCR, one entry per CDR3 protein. This sample yields hundreds of thousands of distinct CDR3 sequences, of which approximately 11% are seen a single time; 9.5% to 12% belongs to the top ten. The data also belong to a second study, concerning T cells expressing NK-cell markers. That paper notes: TCR beta libraries carry UMIs added by 5'RACE template switching.

Source: PBMCs from blood, taken on the day of vaccination. V usage is TRBV29-1 and J usage is TRBJ2-3; maybe TRBD2 (6 bases). This clonotype originated in a man aged 50 to 59 who received an inactivated influenza vaccine. The CDR3 DNA is TGCAGCGTTTGTTGGGACGGGACTTACACAGATACGCAGTATTTT. As protein: CSVCWDGTYTDTQYF.